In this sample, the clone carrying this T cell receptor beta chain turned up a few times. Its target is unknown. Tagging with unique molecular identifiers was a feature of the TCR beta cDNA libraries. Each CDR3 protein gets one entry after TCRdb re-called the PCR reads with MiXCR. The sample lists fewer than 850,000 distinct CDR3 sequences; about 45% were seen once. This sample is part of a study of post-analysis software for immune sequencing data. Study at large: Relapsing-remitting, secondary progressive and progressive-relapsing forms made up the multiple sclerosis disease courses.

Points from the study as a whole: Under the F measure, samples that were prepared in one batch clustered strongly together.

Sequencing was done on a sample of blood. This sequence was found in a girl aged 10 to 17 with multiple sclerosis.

CDR3 region: CASSPGTGAFRNEQYF. DNA of the CDR3: TGTGCCAGCAGTCCGGGGACAGGAGCCTTTAGAAACGAGCAGTACTTC. J is TRBJ2-7 and V is TRBV27; 8 bases line up with TRBD1. V lost 5 bases and J lost 5; bases outside the gene matches: 14. The germline V gene encodes CDR1 MNHEY and CDR2 SMNVEV (reference sequence). The CDR3 is 16 residues long.